Given below is one T cell receptor (beta chain) in context. It lacks a known antigen. Base-call qualities are not available, and no considerably larger clone is one nucleotide away. CDR1 KGHSH and CDR2 LQKENI were looked up in the germline V gene. From cysteine to phenylalanine, the CDR3 is 12 amino acids long. Only the CDR3 region is kept as DNA, spanning 36 bases read in frame from base 1. V is cut back by 3 bases and J by 15 bases, with 4 bases in the junction unmatched. Participants in the prospective study were aged roughly 18 to 95 years, lived in about two dozen United States geographic areas, and enrolled through a virtual design. To assign participants to cohorts, the prospective study relied on clinical history that participants themselves reported in a screening survey and a study questionnaire. ImmuneRACE Cohort 3 recovered participants were defined by two consecutive negative NP/OP PCR tests, healthcare professional clearance, or symptom resolution. In the prospective study, mobile phlebotomists collected whole blood, serum and a nasopharyngeal or oropharyngeal swab from each participant. Over a roughly 2-month period, participants in the prospective study had the option of providing additional blood draws and questionnaires. Before DNA extraction, prospective study blood samples were shipped either frozen or at room temperature.

This entry is derived from a study of blood T cell repertoires in COVID-19 (dated by TCRdb to 2020 to 2022). Background on the whole study: Samples covering the acute and convalescent phases of COVID-19 were provided by collaborators in the United States, Italy and Spain. The repertoires were released in a freely available public database meant as a resource for research on the immune response to SARS-CoV-2. Samples were obtained from the ongoing ImmuneRACE study (first 160 participants) and from 1,254 subjects provided by 6 global collaborators. Subjects who had been exposed to COVID-19, were actively infected with it, or had recovered from it provided the deeply sampled blood TCRbeta repertoires that made up the dataset. Where available, HLA class I and class II types were obtained from metadata supplied by the sample provider rather than from assay-based typing. The material from the prospective study consisted of cDNA or gDNA derived from T cells, B-cell-depleted T cells, or PBMCs. A de-identified subject ID, COVID-19 status, age in years and sex were almost always included in the sample metadata. What the authors observed across the whole study: The amount of clinical and demographic metadata varied by source and participant and was provided uncurated.

TCRbeta CDR3 regions were amplified from genomic DNA by means of the immunoSEQ Assay, a bias-controlled multiplex PCR. Per the original workflow: Nucleated cell counts per sample were estimated from amplification of reference gene primers within the assay. Sequence reads were collapsed and filtered to measure the absolute abundance of every unique TCRbeta CDR3 rearrangement. For each sample, productive Simpson clonality was calculated as the square root of Simpson's diversity index across productive rearrangements. Not all clones reach the TCRdb copy of this immuneACCESS table, which keeps in-frame sequences only. Checked studies attribute under half of the gap to unresolved V genes and leave the rest unexplained. That table supplies the V and J calls and clone size; D and trimming were determined from the DNA. The sample table shows over 200,000 clones, and 70% to 90% are seen once. The top ten clonotypes cover 10% to 12% of the sample.

The specimen sequenced was PBMCs or T cells enriched from blood (not recorded which). The sequence was obtained from a young man who had recovered from COVID-19. The rearrangement combines TRBV18 with TRBJ1-5, with 11 bases in between that match TRBD1. The CDR3 region: CASSPGQGAGHF. The nucleotide sequence is TGTGCCAGCTCACCCGGACAGGGGGCTGGGCATTTT.